What follows are 27 T cell receptor beta chains derived from one specimen sequenced in a study of blood T cells in healthy people across ages. The second PCR ran roughly 7 to 12 cycles with a sample-barcoded 5' primer and J-beta primers. TCRdb re-called the 5' RACE reads through MiXCR, storing one row per CDR3 protein. The sample records hundreds of thousands of distinct CDR3 sequences, approximately 67% being singletons. Sequencing was performed on blood. These receptors all come from a man aged 25-45 years in good health.

V usage is TRBV9 and J usage is TRBJ2-7; maybe TRBD2 (5 bases). V lost 0 bases and J 1 base, leaving 11 bases between the germline ends. The CDR3 loop spans 15 amino acids. Per the germline V gene, CDR1 is SGDLS and CDR2 is YYNGEE. The CDR3 nucleotides are TGTGCCAGCAGCGTAGGGACGAGAGGGTCCTACGAGCAGTACTTC. Encoded protein: CASSVGTRGSYEQYF.

The CDR3 DNA reads TGCGCCAGCACGGGGTCTCTAGCGGGGGCCGCCTACAATGAGCAGTTCTTC. Translated: CASTGSLAGAAYNEQFF. The genes are TRBV5-1 and TRBJ2-1; 10 nucleotides agree with TRBD2. Losses at the gene ends were 6 bases for V and 2 bases for J; bases not matched to a gene: 11. This CDR3 contains 17 residues. CDR1 and CDR2 (germline): SGHRS, YFSETQ.

This clonotype was counted between two and nine times. CDR3 DNA: TGCAGTGCGATGACTAGCGGGGGACTTAGCTCCTACAATGAGCAGTTCTTC. Translating gives CSAMTSGGLSSYNEQFF. The J gene is TRBJ2-1, the V gene TRBV20-1, with TRBD2 matching 12 bases. The V and J ends lost 6 bases and 0 bases, in that order; junction bases with no gene match: 9. The germline CDR1 and CDR2 sequences are DFQATT and SNEGSKA (reference sequence). There are 17 residues in the CDR3.

The chain joins TRBV12-3 or TRBV12-4 to TRBJ2-1; 7 bases map to TRBD2. The CDR3 loop spans 16 amino acids. The junction had 12 bases not matched to a gene; V was cut back by 5 bases and J by 5 bases. The CDR3 DNA reads TGTGCCAGCAGTCCCCGGGGGGTAGGAAGAGACAATGAGCAGTTCTTC. Translating gives CASSPRGVGRDNEQFF.

The genes are TRBV9 and TRBJ2-7; 8 positions agree with TRBD1. V dropped 3 bases and J dropped 5; count of bases not matched to a gene: 10. This CDR3 is 15 amino acids long. Germline V CDR1 and CDR2: SGDLS, YYNGEE. CDR3: CASSGSRTGLNEQYF. Here the CDR3 DNA reads TGTGCCAGCAGCGGATCCCGGACAGGGCTCAACGAGCAGTACTTC.

This chain connects TRBV9 to TRBJ2-5, with TRBD2 matching over 11 bases. Germline CDR1 and CDR2: SGDLS and YYNGEE. V lost 0 bases, J lost 5 bases, and 0 bases stayed unmatched. The CDR3 has 14 residues. The CDR3: CASSVGLAGETQYF. The DNA of the CDR3 is TGTGCCAGCAGCGTAGGACTAGCGGGGGAGACCCAGTACTTC.

This rearrangement joins TRBV21-1 to TRBJ1-2; the D segment call TRBD1 is taken from the table without a DNA check. TRBV21-1 is flagged as a pseudogene. The CDR3 runs to 14 residues. The CDR3: CASSTRQGGYGYTF. The CDR3, as DNA: TGTGCCAGCAGCACCCGACAGGGGGGCTATGGCTACACCTTC.

This chain uses TRBV29-1 with TRBJ2-5, with D perhaps matching TRBD2 (6 bases). Germline CDR1 and CDR2: SQVTM and ANQGSEA. There are 11 residues in the CDR3. With 7 bases removed from V and 2 bases from J, the gap between germline ends came to 8 bases. CDR3 in amino acids: CSGAGQETQYF. CDR3 coding DNA: TGCAGCGGTGCGGGACAAGAGACCCAGTACTTC.

This clonotype was observed a few times. The chain joins TRBV20-1 to TRBJ2-7; D ambiguous. V was cut by 5 bases and J by 2 bases, with 4 bases left in between. Germline CDR1 and CDR2: DFQATT and SNEGSKA (reference sequence). The CDR3 extends over 10 amino acids. The CDR3 reads CSAGAYEQYF. The CDR3, as DNA: TGCAGTGCTGGGGCCTACGAGCAGTACTTC.

The count of this clonotype is one. The CDR3 region has the DNA TGCAGCGTTGCCGCGCCCGCCGGGCGCGGAGCTTTCTTT. Its protein product is CSVAAPAGRGAFF. The V gene is TRBV29-1, the J gene TRBJ1-1, with D unclear. Germline V lookup: CDR1 SQVTM, CDR2 ANQGSEA. CDR3 length: 13 residues. V lost 4 bases and J lost 10, with 19 bases in between.

This chain links TRBV7-2 with TRBJ2-7; tentative D call: TRBD2 (5 bases). In germline, CDR1 is SGHTA, CDR2 FQGNSA. This CDR3 has 14 residues. V shed 1 base and J shed 10 bases, with 17 bases lying between them. The DNA for the CDR3 is TGTGCCAGCAGCTTAGTGGGATCCCCGAGGGCCCAGTACTTC. Its protein is CASSLVGSPRAQYF.

The chain couples TRBV20-1 to TRBJ2-7; D might be TRBD1 or TRBD2, each matching 5 bases. V gave up 5 bases and J gave up 0 bases, with 14 bases separating them. Germline CDR1 DFQATT, CDR2 SNEGSKA (reference sequence). CDR3 length: 14 amino acids. CDR3: CSAGPGTHSYEQYF. The CDR3 coding sequence is TGCAGTGCTGGCCCCGGGACGCACTCCTACGAGCAGTACTTC.

This sequence joins TRBV6-2 or TRBV6-3 and TRBJ2-6, with D perhaps TRBD2 (6 bases). The CDR3 totals 14 residues. CDR1 and CDR2 (germline): MNHEY, SVGEGT. V gave up 7 bases and J gave up 4 bases, with 11 bases separating them. CDR3 residues: CASIREIGANVLTF. The DNA for the CDR3 is TGTGCCAGCATCCGGGAGATAGGGGCCAACGTCCTGACTTTC.

CDR3 region: CATKGGSTDTQYF. The CDR3 DNA reads as TGTGCCACCAAAGGGGGGAGCACAGATACGCAGTATTTT. This chain links TRBV27 with TRBJ2-3; D may be TRBD1 or TRBD2 (6 bases each). Per the germline V gene, CDR1 is MNHEY and CDR2 is SMNVEV (reference sequence). The CDR3 contains 13 residues. The ends were cut back, 10 bases at V and 0 bases at J, with 11 bases in the middle.

This clonotype was observed a few times. The V and J genes are TRBV20-1 and TRBJ1-5; 12 positions match TRBD1. CDR1 and CDR2 (germline): DFQATT, SNEGSKA (reference sequence). This CDR3 contains 19 residues. After removal of 0 bases from V and 0 bases from J, the junction contained 9 bases not matched to a gene. CDR3 amino acids: CSARDHGTGGTYSNQPQHF. The CDR3, as DNA: TGCAGTGCTAGAGACCACGGGACAGGGGGCACTTATAGCAATCAGCCCCAGCATTTT.

As to this clonotype: A read error may produce the germline difference seen at one junction end. The chain joins TRBV29-1 to TRBJ2-3; D gene uncertain. Germline lookup yields CDR1 SQVTM and CDR2 ANQGSEA. The CDR3 has 10 amino acids. The CDR3 bases are TGCAGCGCCGAGCTAGATACGCGGTATTTT. Residues: CSAELDTRYF.

The rearrangement joins TRBV7-2 to TRBJ2-1; 12 positions match TRBD1. J lost 10 bases, V lost 5 bases, and 9 bases had no gene match. In germline, CDR1 is SGHTA, CDR2 FQGNSA. The CDR3 has 15 residues. In nucleotides, the CDR3 is TGTGCCAGCAGCACGGGACAGGGGGCGTTCTACGAGCAGTTCTTC. Its protein is CASSTGQGAFYEQFF.

This chain links TRBV18 with TRBJ2-7; tentative D call: TRBD1 (6 bases). Trimming shortened V by 0 bases and J by 0 bases, and 15 bases separated the two germline ends. The germline V gene has CDR1 KGHSH and CDR2 LQKENI. CDR3 length: 17 amino acids. In nucleotides, the CDR3 is TGTGCCAGCTCACCACCAACAGGGCATGGAAGCTCCTACGAGCAGTACTTC. Protein product: CASSPPTGHGSSYEQYF.

The chain recombines TRBV27 with TRBJ2-1; 8 bases match TRBD2. CDR1 MNHEY and CDR2 SMNVEV come from the germline V gene (reference sequence). CDR3 size: 15 residues. Unmatched junction bases numbered 7, after V lost 3 bases and J lost 6 bases. CDR3 in DNA: TGTGCCAGCAGTTTGGTGGGACTAGGGGGCAATGAGCAGTTCTTC. The encoded protein is CASSLVGLGGNEQFF.

As regards this clonotype: The junction shows a germline mismatch at one end, possibly a read error. V is TRBV5-1 and J is TRBJ2-1; 9 positions match TRBD1. The CDR3 runs to 15 residues. Germline-derived CDR1 and CDR2 are SGHRS and YFSETQ. The chain's CDR3 is CASSQTGGSYDEQFF. Written as DNA, the CDR3 is TGCGCCAGCAGCCAAACAGGGGGCTCCTACGATGAGCAGTTCTTC.

This rearrangement joins TRBV6-2 or TRBV6-3 to TRBJ1-5; 8 bases match TRBD1. The length of the CDR3 is 14 residues. Germline values: CDR1 MNHEY, CDR2 SVGEGT. Unmatched junction bases numbered 5, after V lost 4 bases and J lost 6 bases. In DNA, the CDR3 is TGTGCCAGCAGTTTCTCCGGGACAGGTCAGCCCCAGCATTTT. It yields the protein CASSFSGTGQPQHF.

The chain recombines TRBV5-5 with TRBJ2-7, with D perhaps TRBD2 (6 bases). The J call may be incorrect, as the DNA end agrees better with TRBJ2-4. Germline loops: CDR1 SGHKS, CDR2 YYEKEE (reference sequence). CDR3 length: 15 amino acids. The CDR3 DNA reads TGTGCCAGCAGCTTGGATGGGGGGTGGATGAACATTCAGTACTTC. Its translation is CASSLDGGWMNIQYF.

The rearrangement uses TRBV28 and TRBJ2-1; D possibly corresponds to TRBD1 (6 bases). V gave up 4 bases and J gave up 7 bases, with 14 bases separating them. Germline CDR1 and CDR2: MDHEN and SYDVKM. The CDR3 consists of 14 residues. The CDR3 DNA follows: TGTGCCAGCAGTTCGGGGACATATCGGAATGAGCAGTTCTTC. It encodes CASSSGTYRNEQFF. Supplemented by reference TRBV28 and TRBJ2-1, the full variable domain reads DVKVTQSSRYLVKRTGEKVFLECVQDMDHENMFWYRQDPGLGLRLIYFSYDVKMKEKGDIPEGYSVSREKKERFSLILESASTNQTSMYLCASSSGTYRNEQFFGPGTRLTVL.

In this sample, this clonotype turned up a few times. The chain joins TRBV6-5 to TRBJ2-5, with D unclear. Germline values: CDR1 MNHEY, CDR2 SVGAGI. The CDR3 runs to 14 residues. V was clipped by 2 bases and J by 3 bases, with 10 bases between them. The CDR3: CASSYLGLKETQYF. CDR3 DNA: TGTGCCAGCAGTTACCTGGGGTTAAAAGAGACCCAGTACTTC.

The V call is TRBV25-1, the J call TRBJ1-1, with unresolved D. Germline CDR1 and CDR2: MGHDK and SYGVNS. The CDR3 totals 11 residues. Trimming removed 6 bases at V and 3 bases at J, with 5 bases between. The CDR3 bases are TGTGCCAGCAGGTGGTACACTGAAGCTTTCTTT. Its translation: CASRWYTEAFF.

The J gene is TRBJ2-7, the V gene TRBV28; D not certain. The CDR3 is made up of 12 amino acids. The germline V gene has CDR1 MDHEN and CDR2 SYDVKM. With 5 bases removed from V and 3 bases from J, the gap between germline ends came to 8 bases. The CDR3 loop reads CASSLPYYEQYF. The CDR3 DNA sequence: TGTGCCAGCAGTCTACCATACTACGAGCAGTACTTC. Looking up the rest from reference TRBV28 and TRBJ2-7 gives the full variable domain: DVKVTQSSRYLVKRTGEKVFLECVQDMDHENMFWYRQDPGLGLRLIYFSYDVKMKEKGDIPEGYSVSREKKERFSLILESASTNQTSMYLCASSLPYYEQYFGPGTRLTVT.

This clonotype was recorded a few times. This CDR3 is CASSYITGAGNEQFF. In DNA form, the CDR3 reads TGTGCCAGCAGTTACATAACGGGGGCGGGGAATGAGCAGTTCTTC. V is TRBV6-5 and J is TRBJ2-1; D possibly matches TRBD1 or TRBD2 (6 bases each). Germline CDR1 MNHEY, CDR2 SVGAGI. This CDR3 comprises 15 residues. V was clipped by 2 bases and J by 7 bases, with 15 bases between them.